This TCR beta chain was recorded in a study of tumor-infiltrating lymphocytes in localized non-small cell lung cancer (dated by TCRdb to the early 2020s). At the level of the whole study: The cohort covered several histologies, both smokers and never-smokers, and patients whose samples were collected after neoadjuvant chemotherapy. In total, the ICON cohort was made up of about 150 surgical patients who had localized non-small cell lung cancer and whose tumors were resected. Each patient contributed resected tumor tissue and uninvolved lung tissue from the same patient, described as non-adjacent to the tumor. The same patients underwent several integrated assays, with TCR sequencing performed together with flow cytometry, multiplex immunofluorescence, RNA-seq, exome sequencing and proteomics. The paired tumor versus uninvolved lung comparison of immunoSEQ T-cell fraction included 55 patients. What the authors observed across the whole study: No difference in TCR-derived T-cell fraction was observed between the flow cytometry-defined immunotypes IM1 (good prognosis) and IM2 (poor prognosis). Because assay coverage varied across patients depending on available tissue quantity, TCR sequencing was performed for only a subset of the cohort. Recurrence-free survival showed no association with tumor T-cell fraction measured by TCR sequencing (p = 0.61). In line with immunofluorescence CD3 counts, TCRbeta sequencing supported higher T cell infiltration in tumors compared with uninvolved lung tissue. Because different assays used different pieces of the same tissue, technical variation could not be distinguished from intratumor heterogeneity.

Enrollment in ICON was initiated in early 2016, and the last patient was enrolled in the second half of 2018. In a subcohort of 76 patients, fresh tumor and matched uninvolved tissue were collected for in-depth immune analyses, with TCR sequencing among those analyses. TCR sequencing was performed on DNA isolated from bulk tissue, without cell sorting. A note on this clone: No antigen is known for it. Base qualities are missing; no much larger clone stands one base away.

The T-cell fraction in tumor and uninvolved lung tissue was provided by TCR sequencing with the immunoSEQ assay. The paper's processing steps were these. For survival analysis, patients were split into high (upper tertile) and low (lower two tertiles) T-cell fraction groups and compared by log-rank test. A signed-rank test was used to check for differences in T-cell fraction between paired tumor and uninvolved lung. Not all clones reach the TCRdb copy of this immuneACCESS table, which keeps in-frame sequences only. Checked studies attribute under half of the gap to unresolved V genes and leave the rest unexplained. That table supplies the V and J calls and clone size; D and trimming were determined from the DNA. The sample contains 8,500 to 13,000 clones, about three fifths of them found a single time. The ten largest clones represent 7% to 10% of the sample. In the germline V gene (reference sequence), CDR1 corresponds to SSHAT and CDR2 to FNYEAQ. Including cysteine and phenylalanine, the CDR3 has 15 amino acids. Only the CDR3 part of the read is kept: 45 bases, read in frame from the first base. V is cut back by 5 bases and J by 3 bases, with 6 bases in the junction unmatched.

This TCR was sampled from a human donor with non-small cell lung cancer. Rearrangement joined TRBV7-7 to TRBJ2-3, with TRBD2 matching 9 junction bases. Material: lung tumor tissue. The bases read TGTGCCAGCAGCCCCAGCGGGAGGAGTACAGATACGCAGTATTTT. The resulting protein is CASSPSGRSTDTQYF.